The 6 T cell receptor beta chains in this list originate from one sample, sequenced in a study of blood T cells in healthy people across ages. The authors ran a second PCR of about 7 to 11 cycles using a sample-barcoded 5' primer and a J-beta primer mix. TCRdb re-analysed the 5' RACE reads in MiXCR, keeping a single row per CDR3 protein. Of 450,000 to 700,000 distinct CDR3 sequences in the sample, 25% to 30% were seen once. Sequenced sample: blood. These receptors all stem from a woman aged 70-85 years in good health.

The gene calls are TRBV27 and TRBJ2-4; weak D call: TRBD1 (5 bases). The CDR3 consists of 13 residues. Germline V gives CDR1 MNHEY, CDR2 SMNVEV (reference sequence). The V gene lost 6 bases and the J gene lost 6 bases, with 12 bases spanning the gap. CDR3 sequence (DNA): TGTGCCAGCAGACCAGGGTTCGGAAACATTCAGTACTTC. Protein sequence: CASRPGFGNIQYF.

The CDR3 region is CATSDHDRPETQYF. CDR3 nucleotides: TGTGCCACCAGTGACCACGACAGGCCAGAGACCCAGTACTTC. This chain links TRBV24-1 with TRBJ2-5; weak D call: TRBD1 (6 bases). The germline gives CDR1 KGHDR, CDR2 SFDVKD. The V and J ends lost 4 bases and 4 bases respectively, with 12 bases between them. This CDR3 contains 14 residues.

The chain is built from TRBV7-9 and TRBJ2-4, with TRBD1 identical over 9 bases. This CDR3 is built from 16 residues. J lost 2 bases, V lost 4 bases, and 6 bases had no gene match. The germline V gene encodes CDR1 SEHNR and CDR2 FQNEAQ (reference sequence). CDR3 sequence reads: CASSSQGAGSKNIQYF. As DNA, the CDR3 is TGTGCCAGCAGCTCACAGGGGGCCGGGTCCAAAAACATTCAGTACTTC.

This clonotype was observed a handful of times. This chain connects TRBV6-5 to TRBJ1-2, with a tentative D call TRBD1 (5 bases). V was trimmed by 5 bases and J by 7 bases, leaving 20 bases between them. The CDR3 sequence is 15 residues long. Germline-derived CDR1 and CDR2 are MNHEY and SVGAGI. The CDR3 protein is CASSAAGQGLGGYTF. The CDR3 nucleotides are TGTGCCAGCAGTGCGGCGGGGCAGGGCCTTGGTGGCTACACCTTC.

Turning to this clonotype: One end of the junction does not line up with germline, which may come from a read error. The CDR3 DNA follows: TGTGCCAGCAGCTTAGACGGAACAACTAGTGAAAAACTGTTTTTT. Protein: CASSLDGTTSEKLFF. The rearrangement uses TRBV7-9 and TRBJ1-4; D gene uncertain. The CDR3 consists of 15 residues. Germline assignment: CDR1 SEHNR and CDR2 FQNEAQ (reference sequence). Using reference TRBV7-9 and TRBJ1-4 for the parts outside the CDR3, the full variable domain is DTGVSQNPRHKITKRGQNVTFRCDPISEHNRLYWYRQTLGQGPEFLTYFQNEAQLEKSRLLSDRFSAERPKGSFSTLEIQRTEQGDSAMYLCASSLDGTTSEKLFFGSGTQLSVL.

This clonotype was observed a handful of times. The V and J genes are TRBV3-1 and TRBJ2-3; weak D call: TRBD2 (7 bases). Germline values: CDR1 LGHDT, CDR2 YNNKEL (reference sequence). V shed 0 bases and J shed 3 bases, with 28 bases lying between them. The length of the CDR3 is 21 residues. The CDR3 bases are TGTGCCAGCAGCCAAGAATGGCCTATTCCGGGGGGCCAGGAGGTAACAGATACGCAGTATTTT. It translates to CASSQEWPIPGGQEVTDTQYF.